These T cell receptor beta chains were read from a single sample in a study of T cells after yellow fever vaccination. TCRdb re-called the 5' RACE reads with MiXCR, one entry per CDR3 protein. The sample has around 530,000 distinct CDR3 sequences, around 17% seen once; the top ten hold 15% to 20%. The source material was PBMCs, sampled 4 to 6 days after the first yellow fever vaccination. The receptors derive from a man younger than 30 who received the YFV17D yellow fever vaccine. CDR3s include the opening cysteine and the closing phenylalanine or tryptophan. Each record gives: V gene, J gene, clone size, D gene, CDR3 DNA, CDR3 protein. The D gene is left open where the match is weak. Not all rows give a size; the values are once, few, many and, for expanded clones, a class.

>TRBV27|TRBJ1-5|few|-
TGTGCCAGCAGCCTGGACAGCAATAGCAATCAGCCCCAGCATTTT
CASSLDSNSNQPQHF
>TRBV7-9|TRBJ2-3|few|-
TGTGCCAGCAGCCCGCGGAACCCTAGCACAGATACGCAGTATTTT
CASSPRNPSTDTQYF
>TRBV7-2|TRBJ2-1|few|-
TGTGCCAGCAGCCCTGGGGGGACTGCGGTGTTCTTC
CASSPGGTAVFF
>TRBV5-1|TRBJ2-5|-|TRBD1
TGCGCCAGCAGCTCATACGACAGGGTCTCTGAGACCCAGTACTTC
CASSSYDRVSETQYF
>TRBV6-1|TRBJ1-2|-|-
TGTGCCAGCGAGGGGGGTCGACGTTCTAACTATGGCTACACCTTC
CASEGGRRSNYGYTF
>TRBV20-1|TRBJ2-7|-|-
TGCAGTGCCCCACAGGGAAACGAGCAGTACTTC
CSAPQGNEQYF
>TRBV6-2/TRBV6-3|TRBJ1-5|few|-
TGTGCCAGCACCTACCATTCGGGGCCAAATCAGCCCCAGCATTTT
CASTYHSGPNQPQHF
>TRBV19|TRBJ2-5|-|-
TGTGCCAGTAGTAGGACACAAGAGACCCAGTACTTC
CASSRTQETQYF
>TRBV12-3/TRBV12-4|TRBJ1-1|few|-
TGTGCCAGCAGTTTAGTCTATGCTTTCTTT
CASSLVYAFF
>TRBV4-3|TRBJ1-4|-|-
TGCGCCAGCAGCCAAGATAGTAAGGGGGGGAAGGAAAAACTGTTTTTT
CASSQDSKGGKEKLFF
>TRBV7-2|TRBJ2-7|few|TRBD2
TGTGCCAGCAGCTTAGCGGGCAGCGGGGTCTCGGAGCAGTACTTC
CASSLAGSGVSEQYF
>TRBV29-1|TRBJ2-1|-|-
TGCAGCTCCGGGGCACACAGCCACAGTGAGCAGTTCTTC
CSSGAHSHSEQFF
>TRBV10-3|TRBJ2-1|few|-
TGTGCCATCAGTGACGAGGGGGGAATTGAGCAGTTCTTC
CAISDEGGIEQFF
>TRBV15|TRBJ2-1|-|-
TGTGCCACCAGCAGGGAGGGGTACAATGAGCAGTTCTTC
CATSREGYNEQFF
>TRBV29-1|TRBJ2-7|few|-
TGCAGCGTTGTCCCCCAGGGCTACGAGCAGTACTTC
CSVVPQGYEQYF
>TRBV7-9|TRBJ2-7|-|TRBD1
TGTGCCAGCAGTTTCGCCGGGACAGGAGCTCGGGAGCAGTACTTC
CASSFAGTGAREQYF
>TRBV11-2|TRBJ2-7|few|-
TGTGCCAGCAGCTTAGCCCAGGGTATGGGGGAGCAGTACTTC
CASSLAQGMGEQYF
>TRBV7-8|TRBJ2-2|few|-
TGTGCCAGCAGCCCGCCGGGACTGACGAACACCGGGGAGCTGTTTTTT
CASSPPGLTNTGELFF
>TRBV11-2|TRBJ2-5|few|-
TGTGCCAGCAGCTCTGCGGGGGCAGGGACCCAGTACTTC
CASSSAGAGTQYF
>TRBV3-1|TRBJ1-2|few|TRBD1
TGTGCCAGCAGCCAAAAACTCCGGGACAGTTATGGCTACACCTTC
CASSQKLRDSYGYTF
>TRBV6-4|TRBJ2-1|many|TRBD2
TGTGCCAGCAGTGACTCGCAGCGGGGGACTTCTAATGAGCAGTTCTTC
CASSDSQRGTSNEQFF
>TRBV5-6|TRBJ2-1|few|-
TGTGCCAGCAGCTCCTATCTGACTAGCAATGAGCAGTTCTTC
CASSSYLTSNEQFF
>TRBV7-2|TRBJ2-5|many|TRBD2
TGTGCCAGCAGCCCCCGACTAGCGGAGTACCAAGAGACCCAGTACTTC
CASSPRLAEYQETQYF
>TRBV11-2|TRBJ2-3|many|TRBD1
TGTGCCAGCAGCCGCGCAGGGGGTAGCACAGATACGCAGTATTTT
CASSRAGGSTDTQYF
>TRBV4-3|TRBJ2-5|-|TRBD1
TGCGCCAGCAGCCAAGGCCCAGCCCGGACAGGGAGCGGAGAGACCCAGTACTTC
CASSQGPARTGSGETQYF
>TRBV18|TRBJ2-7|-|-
TGTGCCAGCTCACCACGTTCCGGGGAGCCCCCTGGCTACGAGCAGTACTTC
CASSPRSGEPPGYEQYF
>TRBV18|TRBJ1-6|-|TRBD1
TGTGCCAGCTCACCGGGGACAGTAGGATCACCCCTCCACTTT
CASSPGTVGSPLHF
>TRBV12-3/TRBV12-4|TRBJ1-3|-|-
TGTGCCTTCAGTTTAGCGCCTGGGGGCGCGGTTTCTGGAAACACCATATATTTT
CAFSLAPGGAVSGNTIYF
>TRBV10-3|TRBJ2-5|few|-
TGTGCCATCAGGGGGGCCGATATGGAGACCCAGTACTTC
CAIRGADMETQYF
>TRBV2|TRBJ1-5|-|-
TGTGCCAGCGCCCTTACGGTCGGGGACGCGCCCCAGCATTTT
CASALTVGDAPQHF
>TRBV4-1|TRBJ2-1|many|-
TGCGCCAGCAGCCAAGGCGGGGGTGGGGGGCTCGAGCAGTTCTTC
CASSQGGGGGLEQFF
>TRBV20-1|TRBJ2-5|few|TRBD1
TGCAGTGCTCACAGGGGCCAAGAGACCCAGTACTTC
CSAHRGQETQYF
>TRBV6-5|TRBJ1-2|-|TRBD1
TGTGCCAGCAGTCCCATCGACAGGGTTGTCTATGGCTACACCTTC
CASSPIDRVVYGYTF
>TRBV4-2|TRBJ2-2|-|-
TGTGCCAGCAGTCTGAAGTGGAACACCGGGGAGCTGTTTTTT
CASSLKWNTGELFF
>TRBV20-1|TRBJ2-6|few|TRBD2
TGCAGTGCTACCGGTCGGGGGGGGGCGTTTGGGGCCAACGTCCTGACTTTC
CSATGRGGAFGANVLTF
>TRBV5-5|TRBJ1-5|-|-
TGTGCCAGCAGCTTGTGGTCAGGTGGTCAGCCCCAGCATTTT
CASSLWSGGQPQHF
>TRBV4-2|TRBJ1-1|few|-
TGTGCCAGCAGCCAAGAACCAGGGTTACGGTACACTGAAGCTTTCTTT
CASSQEPGLRYTEAFF
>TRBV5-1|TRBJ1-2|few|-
TGCGCCAGCAGCTTCGCAGGGGATAATGGCTACACCTTC
CASSFAGDNGYTF
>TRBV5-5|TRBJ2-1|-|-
TGTGCCAGCAGCCTGCGGAACGACGGGACACTCTCCTACAATGAGCAGTTCTTC
CASSLRNDGTLSYNEQFF
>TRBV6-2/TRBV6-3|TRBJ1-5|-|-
TGTGCCAGCAGTTTGAGGGCGGCCGGCAATCAGCCCCAGCATTTT
CASSLRAAGNQPQHF
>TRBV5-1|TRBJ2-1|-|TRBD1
TGCGCCAGCAGCCAACAGGGGGGAACCTACAATGAGCAGTTCTTC
CASSQQGGTYNEQFF
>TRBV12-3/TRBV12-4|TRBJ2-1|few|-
TGTGCCAGCAGTGACGCGGTAAGCTCCTACAATGAGCAGTTCTTC
CASSDAVSSYNEQFF
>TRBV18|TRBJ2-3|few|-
TGTGCCAGCTCACCACCGGGCCCCGTGGGAGATACGCAGTATTTT
CASSPPGPVGDTQYF
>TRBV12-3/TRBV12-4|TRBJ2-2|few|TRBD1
TGTGCCAGCAGTTTCCGACAGGGCCTCACCGGGGAGCTGTTTTTT
CASSFRQGLTGELFF
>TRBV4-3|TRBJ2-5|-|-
TGCGCCAGCAGCCAAGATCAGGGGGGGGAGACCCAGTACTTC
CASSQDQGGETQYF
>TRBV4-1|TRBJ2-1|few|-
TGCGCCAGCAGCCAGGATGGGGCGCTGGGCGAGCAGTTCTTC
CASSQDGALGEQFF
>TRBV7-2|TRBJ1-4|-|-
TGTGCCAGCAGCTTAGCGTTACAGGTTTCTGAAAAACTGTTTTTT
CASSLALQVSEKLFF
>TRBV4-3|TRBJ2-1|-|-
TGCGCCAGCAGCCGACCCGGGGGGCCGGCGGACAATGAGCAGTTCTTC
CASSRPGGPADNEQFF
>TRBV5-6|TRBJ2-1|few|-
TGTGCCAGCAGCTTGGCCGGGACGGGGGACGAGCAGTTCTTC
CASSLAGTGDEQFF
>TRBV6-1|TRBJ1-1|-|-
TGTGCCAGCAGCAAAGCCCGGCGTGCTGAAGCTTTCTTT
CASSKARRAEAFF
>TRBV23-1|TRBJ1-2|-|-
TGCGCCAGCAAGACTGTCATCTTC
CASKTVIF
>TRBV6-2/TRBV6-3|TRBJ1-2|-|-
TGTGCCAGCAGTGCCAGGGGAGGGCAAGGCTACACCTTC
CASSARGGQGYTF
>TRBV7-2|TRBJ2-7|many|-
TGTGCCAGCAGCCTATACTACGAGCAGTACTTC
CASSLYYEQYF
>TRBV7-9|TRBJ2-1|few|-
TGTGCCAGCAGCTTAGGGGGCGGAGGGTATAGGGACAATGAGCAGTTCTTC
CASSLGGGGYRDNEQFF
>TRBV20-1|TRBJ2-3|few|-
TGCAGTGCTAGTTCTGCGTTTGGCACAGATACGCAGTATTTT
CSASSAFGTDTQYF
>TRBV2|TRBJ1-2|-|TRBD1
TGTGCCAGCAGGGGACAGGGGCTCAGCTATGGCTACACCTTC
CASRGQGLSYGYTF
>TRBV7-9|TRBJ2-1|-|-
TGTGCCAGCAGCTTAAATCTAGGGGAGAATGAGCAGTTCTTC
CASSLNLGENEQFF
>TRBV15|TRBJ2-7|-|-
TGTGCCACCAGCAGAGATGCCAATTACGAGCAGTACTTC
CATSRDANYEQYF
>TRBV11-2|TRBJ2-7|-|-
TGTGCCAGCATCGCGAGGGGGGTTGAGCAGTACTTC
CASIARGVEQYF
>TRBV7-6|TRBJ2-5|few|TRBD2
TGTGCCAGCAGCGACGGACTAGCGGCATCATACCAAGAGACCCAGTACTTC
CASSDGLAASYQETQYF